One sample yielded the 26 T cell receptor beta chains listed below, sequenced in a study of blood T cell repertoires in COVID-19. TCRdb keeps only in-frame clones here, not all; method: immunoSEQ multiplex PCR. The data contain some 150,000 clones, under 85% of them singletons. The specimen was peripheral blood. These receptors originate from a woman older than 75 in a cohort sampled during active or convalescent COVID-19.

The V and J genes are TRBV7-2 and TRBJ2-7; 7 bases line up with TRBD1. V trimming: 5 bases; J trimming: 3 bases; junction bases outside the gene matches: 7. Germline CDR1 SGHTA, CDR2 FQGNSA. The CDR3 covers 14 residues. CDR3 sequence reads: CASSPWTGLYEQYF. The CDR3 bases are TGTGCCAGCAGCCCCTGGACAGGACTCTACGAGCAGTACTTC.

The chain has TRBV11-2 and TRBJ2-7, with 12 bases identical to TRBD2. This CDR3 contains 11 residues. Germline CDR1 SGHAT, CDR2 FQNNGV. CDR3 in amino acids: CASSLEGLAGV. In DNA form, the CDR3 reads TGTGCCAGCAGCTTAGAGGGACTAGCGGGCGTC.

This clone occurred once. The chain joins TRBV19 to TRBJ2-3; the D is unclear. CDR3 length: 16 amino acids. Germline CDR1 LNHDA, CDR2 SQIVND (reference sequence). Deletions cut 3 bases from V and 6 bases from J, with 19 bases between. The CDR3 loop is CASSIYYLLATDTQYF. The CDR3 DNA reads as TGTGCCAGTAGTATTTACTATCTCTTGGCCACGGATACGCAGTATTTT.

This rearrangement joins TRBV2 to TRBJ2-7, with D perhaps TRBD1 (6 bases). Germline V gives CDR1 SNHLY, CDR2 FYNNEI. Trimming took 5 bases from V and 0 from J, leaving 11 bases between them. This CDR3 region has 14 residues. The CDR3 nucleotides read TGTGCCAGCAGTAAGGGGGTTCTCTCCTACGAGCAGTACTTC. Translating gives CASSKGVLSYEQYF. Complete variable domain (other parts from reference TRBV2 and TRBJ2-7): EPEVTQTPSHQVTQMGQEVILRCVPISNHLYFYWYRQILGQKVEFLVSFYNNEISEKSEIFDDQFSVERPDGSNFTLKIRSTKLEDSAMYFCASSKGVLSYEQYFGPGTRLTVT.

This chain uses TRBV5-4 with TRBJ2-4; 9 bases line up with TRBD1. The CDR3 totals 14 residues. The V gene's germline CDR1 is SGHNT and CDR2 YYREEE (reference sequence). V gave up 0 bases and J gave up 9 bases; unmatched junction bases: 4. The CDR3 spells CASSLAGTGPIQYF. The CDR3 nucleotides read TGTGCCAGCAGCTTGGCAGGGACAGGGCCCATTCAGTACTTC.

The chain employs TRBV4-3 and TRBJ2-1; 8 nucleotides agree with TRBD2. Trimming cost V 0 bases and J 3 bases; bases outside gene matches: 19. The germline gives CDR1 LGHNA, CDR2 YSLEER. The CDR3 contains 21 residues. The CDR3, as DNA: TGCGCCAGCAGCCAAGATCTCCTTAGCGGGGAGAAAGAGTTAGGCTACAATGAGCAGTTCTTC. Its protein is CASSQDLLSGEKELGYNEQFF.

CDR3 nucleotide sequence: TGTGCCAGCTCACCAGACCTAGGGGGCACTGAAGCTTTCTTT. Translation gives CASSPDLGGTEAFF. V is TRBV18 and J is TRBJ1-1, with TRBD1 as a possible D gene (6 bases). The CDR3 totals 14 residues. Per germline, CDR1 KGHSH and CDR2 LQKENI. Trimming cost V 2 bases and J 4 bases, with 11 bases left between them.

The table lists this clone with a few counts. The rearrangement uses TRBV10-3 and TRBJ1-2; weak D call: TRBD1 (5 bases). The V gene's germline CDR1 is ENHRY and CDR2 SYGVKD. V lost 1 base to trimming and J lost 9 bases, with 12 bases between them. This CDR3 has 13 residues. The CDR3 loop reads CAISELWQGSYTF. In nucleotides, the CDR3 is TGTGCCATCAGTGAGTTGTGGCAGGGCAGCTACACCTTC.

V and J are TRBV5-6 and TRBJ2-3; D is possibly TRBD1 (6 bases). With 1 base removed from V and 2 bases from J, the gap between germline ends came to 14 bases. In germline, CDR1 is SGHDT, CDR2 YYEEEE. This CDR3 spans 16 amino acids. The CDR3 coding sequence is TGTGCCAGCAGCTTGAGGTGGGCAGGGGACACAGATACGCAGTATTTT. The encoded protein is CASSLRWAGDTDTQYF.

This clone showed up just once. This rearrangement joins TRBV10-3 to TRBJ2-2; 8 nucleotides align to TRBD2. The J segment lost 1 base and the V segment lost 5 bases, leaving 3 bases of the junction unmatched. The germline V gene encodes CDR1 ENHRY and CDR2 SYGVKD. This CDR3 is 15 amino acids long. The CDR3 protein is CAISSLAGNTGELFF. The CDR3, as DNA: TGTGCCATCAGTTCTCTAGCGGGGAACACCGGGGAGCTGTTTTTT.

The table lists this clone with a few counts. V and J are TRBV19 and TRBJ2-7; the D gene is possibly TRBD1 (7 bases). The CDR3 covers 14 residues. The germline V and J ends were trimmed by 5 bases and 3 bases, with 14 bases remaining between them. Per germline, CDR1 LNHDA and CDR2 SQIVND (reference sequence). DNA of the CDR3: TGTGCCAGTAGTCCAGGGGGACTGAACTACGAGCAGTACGTC. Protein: CASSPGGLNYEQYV.

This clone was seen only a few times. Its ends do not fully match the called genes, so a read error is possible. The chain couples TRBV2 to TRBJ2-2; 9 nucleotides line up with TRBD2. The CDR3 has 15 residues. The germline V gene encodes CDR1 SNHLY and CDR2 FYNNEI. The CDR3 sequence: CASSIGLAKTGELFF. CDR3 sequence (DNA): TGTGCCAGCAGTATTGGACTAGCGAAGACCGGGGAGCTGTTTTTT. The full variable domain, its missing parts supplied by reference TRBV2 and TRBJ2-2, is EPEVTQTPSHQVTQMGQEVILRCVPISNHLYFYWYRQILGQKVEFLVSFYNNEISEKSEIFDDQFSVERPDGSNFTLKIRSTKLEDSAMYFCASSIGLAKTGELFFGEGSRLTVL.

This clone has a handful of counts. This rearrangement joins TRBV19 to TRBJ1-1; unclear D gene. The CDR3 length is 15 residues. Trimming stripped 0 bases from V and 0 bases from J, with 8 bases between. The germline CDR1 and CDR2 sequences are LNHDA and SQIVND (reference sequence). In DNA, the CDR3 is TGTGCCAGTAGTATAGATCCGGGTTTGAACACTGAAGCTTTCTTT. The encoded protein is CASSIDPGLNTEAFF.

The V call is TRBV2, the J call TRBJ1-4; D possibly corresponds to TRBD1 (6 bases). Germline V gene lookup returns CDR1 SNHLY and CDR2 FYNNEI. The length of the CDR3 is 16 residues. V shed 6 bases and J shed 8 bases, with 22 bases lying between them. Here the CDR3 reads CASSPPTGLREEKLFF. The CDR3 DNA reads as TGTGCCAGCAGCCCACCAACAGGGTTGAGAGAAGAAAAACTGTTTTTT.

CDR3 in DNA: TGTGCCAGCAGTTCAAAACGGGGGGCAGATACGCAGTATTTT. The encoded protein is CASSSKRGADTQYF. The V and J genes are TRBV28 and TRBJ2-3; TRBD2 matches at 7 bases. With V trimmed by 4 bases and J by 4 bases, 5 bases remained unmatched. The CDR3 is made up of 14 amino acids. The germline V gene encodes CDR1 MDHEN and CDR2 SYDVKM.

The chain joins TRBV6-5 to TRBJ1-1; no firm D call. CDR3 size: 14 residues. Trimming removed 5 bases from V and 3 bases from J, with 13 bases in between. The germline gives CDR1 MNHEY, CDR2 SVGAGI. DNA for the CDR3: TGTGCCAGCAGTCGGTCGGGGTCCGACACTGAAGCTTTCTTT. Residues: CASSRSGSDTEAFF.

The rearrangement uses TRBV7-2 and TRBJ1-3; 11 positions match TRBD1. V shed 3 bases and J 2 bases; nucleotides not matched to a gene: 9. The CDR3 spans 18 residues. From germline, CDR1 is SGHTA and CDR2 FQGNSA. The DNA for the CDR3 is TGTGCCAGCAGCTTGATCGTTTTGGGACAGGGGGCTGGAAACACCATATATTTT. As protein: CASSLIVLGQGAGNTIYF.

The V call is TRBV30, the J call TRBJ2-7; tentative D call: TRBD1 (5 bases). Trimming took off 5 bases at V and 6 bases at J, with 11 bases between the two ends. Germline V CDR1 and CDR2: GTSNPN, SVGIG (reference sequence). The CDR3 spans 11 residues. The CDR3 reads CAWSRASEQYF. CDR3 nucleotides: TGTGCCTGGTCCAGGGCAAGCGAGCAGTACTTC.

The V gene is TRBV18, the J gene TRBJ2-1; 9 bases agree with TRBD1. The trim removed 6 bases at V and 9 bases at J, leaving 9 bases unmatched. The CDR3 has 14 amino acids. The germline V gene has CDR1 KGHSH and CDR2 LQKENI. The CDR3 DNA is TGTGCCAGCTCCCCGGACAGGGGTTCGGGTGAGCAGTTCTTC. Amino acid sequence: CASSPDRGSGEQFF.

This CDR3 is CASSPTTGGASGYTF. The CDR3 region has the DNA TGTGCCAGCTCACCGACTACAGGGGGCGCCTCTGGCTACACCTTC. V is TRBV18 and J is TRBJ1-2; 9 bases match TRBD1. CDR3 size: 15 residues. The V segment lost 3 bases and the J segment 7 bases; nucleotides outside the gene matches: 9. In germline, CDR1 is KGHSH, CDR2 LQKENI.

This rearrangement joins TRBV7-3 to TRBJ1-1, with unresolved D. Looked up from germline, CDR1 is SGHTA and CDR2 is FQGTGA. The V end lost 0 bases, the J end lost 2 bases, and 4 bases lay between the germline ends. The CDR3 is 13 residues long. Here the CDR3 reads CASSLTKNTEAFF. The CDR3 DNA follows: TGTGCCAGCAGCTTAACCAAAAACACTGAAGCTTTCTTT.

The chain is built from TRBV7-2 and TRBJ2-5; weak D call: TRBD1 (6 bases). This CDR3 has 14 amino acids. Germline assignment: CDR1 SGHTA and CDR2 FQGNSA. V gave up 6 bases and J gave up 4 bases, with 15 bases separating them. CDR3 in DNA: TGTGCCAGCAGTCCGATGGGGGCATTAGAGACCCAGTACTTC. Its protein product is CASSPMGALETQYF.

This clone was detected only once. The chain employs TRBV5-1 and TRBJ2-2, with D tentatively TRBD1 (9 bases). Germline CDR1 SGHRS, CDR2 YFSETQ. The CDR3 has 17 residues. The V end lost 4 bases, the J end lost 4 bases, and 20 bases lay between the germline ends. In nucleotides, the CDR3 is TGCGCCAGCAGCCCGGGAGGGACAGGGTGGACCACCGGGGAGCTGTTTTTT. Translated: CASSPGGTGWTTGELFF.

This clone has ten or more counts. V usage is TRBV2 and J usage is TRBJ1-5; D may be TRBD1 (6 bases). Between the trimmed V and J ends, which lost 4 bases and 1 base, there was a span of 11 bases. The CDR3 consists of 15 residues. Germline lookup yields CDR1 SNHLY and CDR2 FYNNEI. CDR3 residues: CASSGQQGSNQPQHF. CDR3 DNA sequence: TGTGCCAGCAGTGGCCAACAGGGAAGCAATCAGCCCCAGCATTTT.

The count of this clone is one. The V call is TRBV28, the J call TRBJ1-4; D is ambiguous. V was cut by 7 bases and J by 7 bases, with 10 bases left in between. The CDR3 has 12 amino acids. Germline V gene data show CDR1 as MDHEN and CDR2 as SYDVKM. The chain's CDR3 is CASTGSGEKLFF. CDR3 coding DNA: TGTGCCAGCACCGGAAGCGGTGAAAAACTGTTTTTT. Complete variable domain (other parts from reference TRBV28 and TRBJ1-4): DVKVTQSSRYLVKRTGEKVFLECVQDMDHENMFWYRQDPGLGLRLIYFSYDVKMKEKGDIPEGYSVSREKKERFSLILESASTNQTSMYLCASTGSGEKLFFGSGTQLSVL.

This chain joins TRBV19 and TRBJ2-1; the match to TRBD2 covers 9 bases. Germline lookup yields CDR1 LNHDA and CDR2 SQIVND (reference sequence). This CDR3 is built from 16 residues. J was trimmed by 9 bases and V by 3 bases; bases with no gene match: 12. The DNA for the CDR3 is TGTGCCAGTAGTATCGCTCTAGCGGGGTTCGGGGTTGAGCAGTTCTTC. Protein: CASSIALAGFGVEQFF.